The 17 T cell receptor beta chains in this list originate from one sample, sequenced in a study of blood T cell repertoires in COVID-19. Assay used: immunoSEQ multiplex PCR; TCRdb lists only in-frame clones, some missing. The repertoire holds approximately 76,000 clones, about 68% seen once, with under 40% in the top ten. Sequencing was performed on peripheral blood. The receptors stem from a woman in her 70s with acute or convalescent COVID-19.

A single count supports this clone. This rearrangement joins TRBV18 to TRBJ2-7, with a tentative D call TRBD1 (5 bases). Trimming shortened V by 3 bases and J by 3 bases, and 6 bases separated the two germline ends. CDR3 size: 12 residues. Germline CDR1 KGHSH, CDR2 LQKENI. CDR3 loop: CASSPTDYEQYF. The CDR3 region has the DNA TGTGCCAGCTCACCGACAGACTACGAGCAGTACTTC.

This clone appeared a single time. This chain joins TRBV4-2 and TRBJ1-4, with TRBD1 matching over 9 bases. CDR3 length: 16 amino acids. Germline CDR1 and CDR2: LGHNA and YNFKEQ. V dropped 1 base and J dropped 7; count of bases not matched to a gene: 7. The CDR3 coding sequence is TGTGCCAGCAGCCAAGGGGGGGGACAGGGAGTTGAAAAACTGTTTTTT. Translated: CASSQGGGQGVEKLFF.

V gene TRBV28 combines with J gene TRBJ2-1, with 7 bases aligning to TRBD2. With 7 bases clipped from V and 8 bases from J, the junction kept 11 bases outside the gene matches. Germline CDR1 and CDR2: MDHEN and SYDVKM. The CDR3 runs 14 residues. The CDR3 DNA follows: TGTGCCAGCACCCAAACGGGACTATACTATGAGCAGTTCTTC. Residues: CASTQTGLYYEQFF.

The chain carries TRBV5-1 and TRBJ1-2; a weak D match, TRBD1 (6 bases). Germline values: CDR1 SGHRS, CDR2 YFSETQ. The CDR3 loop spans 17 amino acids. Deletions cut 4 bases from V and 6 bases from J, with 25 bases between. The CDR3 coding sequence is TGCGCCAGCAGCGTTCTGAGTGTTAACAGGGCTGGGGATGGCTACACCTTC. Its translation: CASSVLSVNRAGDGYTF.

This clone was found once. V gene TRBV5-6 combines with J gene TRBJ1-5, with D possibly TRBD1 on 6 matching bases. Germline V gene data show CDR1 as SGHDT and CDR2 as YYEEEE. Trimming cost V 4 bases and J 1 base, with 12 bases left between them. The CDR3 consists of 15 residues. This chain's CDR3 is CASSNWGLSNQPQHF. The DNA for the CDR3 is TGTGCCAGCAGCAACTGGGGGCTGAGCAATCAGCCCCAGCATTTT.

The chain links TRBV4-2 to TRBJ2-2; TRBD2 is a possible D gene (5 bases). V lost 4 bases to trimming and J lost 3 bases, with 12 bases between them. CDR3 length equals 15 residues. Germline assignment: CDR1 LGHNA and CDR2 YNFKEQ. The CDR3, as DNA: TGTGCCAGCAGCCGAGAGGGTCTAGACACCGGGGAGCTGTTTTTT. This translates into CASSREGLDTGELFF.

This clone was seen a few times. CDR3 amino acids: CASRAGGTNSNQPQHF. CDR3 DNA: TGTGCCAGCAGGGCAGGGGGTACGAATAGCAATCAGCCCCAGCATTTT. J is TRBJ1-5 and V is TRBV7-2; 7 nucleotides agree with TRBD1. Losses at the gene ends were 6 bases for V and 0 bases for J; bases not matched to a gene: 8. The germline V gene encodes CDR1 SGHTA and CDR2 FQGNSA. The CDR3 has 16 residues.

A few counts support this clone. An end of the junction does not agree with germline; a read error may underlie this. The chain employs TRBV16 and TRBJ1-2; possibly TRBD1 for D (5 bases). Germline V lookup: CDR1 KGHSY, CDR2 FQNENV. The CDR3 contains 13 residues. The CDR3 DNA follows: TGTGCCAGCAGCCAAGCCGGGGGGGAACAACTAAGCTTC. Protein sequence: CASSQAGGEQLSF. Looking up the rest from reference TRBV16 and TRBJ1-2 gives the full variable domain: GEEVAQTPKHLVRGEGQKAKLYCAPIKGHSYVFWYQQVLKNEFKFLISFQNENVFDETGMPKERFSAKCLPNSPCSLEIQATKLEDSAVYFCASSQAGGEQLSFGSGTRLTVV.

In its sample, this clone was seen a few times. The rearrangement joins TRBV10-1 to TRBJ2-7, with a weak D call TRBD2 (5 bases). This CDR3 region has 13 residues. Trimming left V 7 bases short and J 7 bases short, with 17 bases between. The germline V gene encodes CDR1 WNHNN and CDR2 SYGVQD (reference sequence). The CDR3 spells CASKDLLEGEQYF. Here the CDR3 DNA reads TGCGCCAGCAAGGACTTACTCGAAGGAGAGCAGTACTTC.

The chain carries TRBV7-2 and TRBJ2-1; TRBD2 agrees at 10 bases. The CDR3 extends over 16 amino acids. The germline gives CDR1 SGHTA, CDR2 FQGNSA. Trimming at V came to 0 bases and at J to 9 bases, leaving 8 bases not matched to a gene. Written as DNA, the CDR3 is TGTGCCAGCAGCTTAGCCCAGCGGGGGGGCCAGGGTGAGCAGTTCTTC. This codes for CASSLAQRGGQGEQFF.

CDR3 loop: CASSIGPGKGAANQPQHF. CDR3 sequence (DNA): TGTGCCAGTAGTATAGGACCGGGAAAGGGTGCGGCCAATCAGCCCCAGCATTTT. The chain has TRBV19 and TRBJ1-5; D not certain. The CDR3 is made up of 18 amino acids. V was clipped by 1 base and J by 3 bases, with 19 bases between them. Looked up from germline, CDR1 is LNHDA and CDR2 is SQIVND (reference sequence).

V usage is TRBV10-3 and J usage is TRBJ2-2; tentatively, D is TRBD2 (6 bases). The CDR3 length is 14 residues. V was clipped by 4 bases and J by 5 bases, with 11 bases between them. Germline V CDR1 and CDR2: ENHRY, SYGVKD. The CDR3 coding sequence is TGTGCCATCAGTGGGCGGGGAGAGACCGGGGAGCTGTTTTTT. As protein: CAISGRGETGELFF.

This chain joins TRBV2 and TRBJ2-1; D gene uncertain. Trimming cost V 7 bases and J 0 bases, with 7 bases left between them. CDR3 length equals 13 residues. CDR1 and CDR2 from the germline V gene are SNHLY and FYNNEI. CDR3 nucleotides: TGTGCCAGCAACGCGAACTCCTACAATGAGCAGTTCTTC. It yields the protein CASNANSYNEQFF.

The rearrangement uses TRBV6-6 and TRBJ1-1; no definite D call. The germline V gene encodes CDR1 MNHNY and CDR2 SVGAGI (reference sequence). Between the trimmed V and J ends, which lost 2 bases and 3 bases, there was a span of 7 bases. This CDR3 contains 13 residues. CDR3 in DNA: TGTGCCAGCAGTTACGCCTACGACACTGAAGCTTTCTTT. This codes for CASSYAYDTEAFF.

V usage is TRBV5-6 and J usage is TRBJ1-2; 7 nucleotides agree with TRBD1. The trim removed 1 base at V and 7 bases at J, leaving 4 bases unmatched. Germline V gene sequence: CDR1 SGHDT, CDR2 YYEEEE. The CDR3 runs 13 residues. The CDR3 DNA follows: TGTGCCAGCAGCTTGATTCAGGGGGGTGGCTACACCTTC. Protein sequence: CASSLIQGGGYTF.

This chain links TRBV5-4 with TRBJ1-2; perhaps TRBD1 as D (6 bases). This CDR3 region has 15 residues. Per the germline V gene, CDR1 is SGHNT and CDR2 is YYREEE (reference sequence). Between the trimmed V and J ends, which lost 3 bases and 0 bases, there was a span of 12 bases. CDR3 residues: CASSSQGTANYGYTF. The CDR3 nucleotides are TGTGCCAGCAGCTCCCAGGGGACGGCTAACTATGGCTACACCTTC.

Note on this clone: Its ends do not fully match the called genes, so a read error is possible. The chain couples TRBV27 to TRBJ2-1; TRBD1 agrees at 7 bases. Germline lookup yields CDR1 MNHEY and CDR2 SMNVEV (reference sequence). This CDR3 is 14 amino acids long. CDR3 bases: TGTGCCAGCAGTTTGGGACAGCCCTATAATGAGCAGTTCTTC. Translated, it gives CASSLGQPYNEQFF.